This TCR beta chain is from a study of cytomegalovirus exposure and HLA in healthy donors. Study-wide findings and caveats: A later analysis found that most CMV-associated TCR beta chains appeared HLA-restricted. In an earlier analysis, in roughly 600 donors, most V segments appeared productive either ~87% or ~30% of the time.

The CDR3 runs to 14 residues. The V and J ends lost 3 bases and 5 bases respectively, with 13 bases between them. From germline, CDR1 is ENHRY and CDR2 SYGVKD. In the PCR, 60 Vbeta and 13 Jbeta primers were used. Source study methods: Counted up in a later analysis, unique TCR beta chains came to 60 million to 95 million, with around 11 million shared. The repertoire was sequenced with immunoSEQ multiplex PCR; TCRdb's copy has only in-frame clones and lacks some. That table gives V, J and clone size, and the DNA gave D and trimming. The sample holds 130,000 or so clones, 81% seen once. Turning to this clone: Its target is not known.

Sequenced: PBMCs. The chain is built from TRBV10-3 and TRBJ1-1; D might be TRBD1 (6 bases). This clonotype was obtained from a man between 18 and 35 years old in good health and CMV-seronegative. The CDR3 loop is CAISEQGRRTEAFF. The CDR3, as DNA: TGTGCCATCAGTGAACAGGGTCGGAGGACTGAAGCTTTCTTT.